A selection of T cell receptor beta chains follows, all from one sample in a study of blood T cell repertoires in COVID-19. TCRdb keeps only in-frame clones here, not all; method: immunoSEQ multiplex PCR. The sample has some 70,000 clones, around 80% seen once. What was sequenced was peripheral blood. The receptors originated from a man aged 50 to 60 with COVID-19, enrolled during active disease. Each CDR3 is given with its conserved first and last residue. Fields, in order: CDR3 length, clone size, V gene, D gene, J gene, CDR3 DNA, CDR3 protein. D genes are given only for firm matches. Clone sizes are given selectively: once, few, many, or a class where the clone is expanded.

cdr3_length: 13; clone_size: few; v_call: TRBV6-5; d_call: TRBD1; j_call: TRBJ2-7; cdr3_nt: TGTGCCACCTCACAGGGGATCGCCTACGAGCAGTACTTC; cdr3_aa: CATSQGIAYEQYF
cdr3_length: 16; clone_size: once; v_call: TRBV24-1; d_call: TRBD2; j_call: TRBJ2-1; cdr3_nt: TGTGCCACCAGTGATTCATCTAGCGGGAGGAGCAATGAGCAGTTCTTC; cdr3_aa: CATSDSSSGRSNEQFF
cdr3_length: 15; clone_size: NA; v_call: TRBV30; d_call: TRBD2; j_call: TRBJ2-2; cdr3_nt: TGTGCCTCCCCTTCTAATAGCGGGAGTGCCGGGGAGCTGTTTTTT; cdr3_aa: CASPSNSGSAGELFF
cdr3_length: 16; clone_size: NA; v_call: TRBV6-1; d_call: NA; j_call: TRBJ2-2; cdr3_nt: TGTGCCAGCAGTGAGTTCGAGGCGCGTCCCACCGGGGAGCTGTTTTTT; cdr3_aa: CASSEFEARPTGELFF
cdr3_length: 13; clone_size: NA; v_call: TRBV28; d_call: TRBD2; j_call: TRBJ2-5; cdr3_nt: TGTGCCATCCTAGCGGGAGGGAAAGAGACCCAGTACTTC; cdr3_aa: CAILAGGKETQYF
cdr3_length: 16; clone_size: NA; v_call: TRBV11-2; d_call: TRBD1; j_call: TRBJ2-1; cdr3_nt: TGTGCCAGCAGCACCTACGGGACAGGGGTTCACAATGAGCAGTTCTTC; cdr3_aa: CASSTYGTGVHNEQFF
cdr3_length: 11; clone_size: NA; v_call: TRBV30; d_call: NA; j_call: TRBJ2-7; cdr3_nt: TGTGCCTGGAGTGTGGCAAACGAGCAGTACTTC; cdr3_aa: CAWSVANEQYF
cdr3_length: 15; clone_size: NA; v_call: TRBV7-8; d_call: TRBD1; j_call: TRBJ1-2; cdr3_nt: TGTGCCAGCAGCTTAGTGGCAGGGGGACCTTATGGCTACACCTTC; cdr3_aa: CASSLVAGGPYGYTF
cdr3_length: 14; clone_size: NA; v_call: TRBV19; d_call: NA; j_call: TRBJ1-6; cdr3_nt: TGTGCCAGTAAGGTTGGACAGTATAATTCACCCCTCCACTTT; cdr3_aa: CASKVGQYNSPLHF
cdr3_length: 10; clone_size: NA; v_call: TRBV20-1; d_call: NA; j_call: TRBJ1-2; cdr3_nt: TGCAGTGCCTGGGACAACGACTACACCTTC; cdr3_aa: CSAWDNDYTF
cdr3_length: 13; clone_size: NA; v_call: TRBV6-6; d_call: NA; j_call: TRBJ1-1; cdr3_nt: TGTGCCAGCAGTCTGATTGGAGGCACTGAAGCTTTCTTT; cdr3_aa: CASSLIGGTEAFF
cdr3_length: 14; clone_size: NA; v_call: TRBV7-9; d_call: NA; j_call: TRBJ1-5; cdr3_nt: TGTGCCAGCAGCTCCCCCCGCGACGAGGAGCCCCAGCATTTT; cdr3_aa: CASSSPRDEEPQHF
cdr3_length: 19; clone_size: NA; v_call: TRBV19; d_call: TRBD2; j_call: TRBJ2-2; cdr3_nt: TGTGCCAGTGCGACCCTCGGACTAGCGGGAGGGCCGGGTACCGGGGAGCTGTTTTTT; cdr3_aa: CASATLGLAGGPGTGELFF
cdr3_length: 18; clone_size: NA; v_call: TRBV30; d_call: TRBD1; j_call: TRBJ1-4; cdr3_nt: TGTGCCTGGAGTATCCGCCGGGACAGGGGAAGGTCTAATGAAAAACTGTTTTTT; cdr3_aa: CAWSIRRDRGRSNEKLFF
cdr3_length: 14; clone_size: NA; v_call: TRBV28; d_call: TRBD2; j_call: TRBJ2-1; cdr3_nt: TGTGCCAGCAGTTTAATAGCGGGAGTAAATGAGCAGTTCTTC; cdr3_aa: CASSLIAGVNEQFF
cdr3_length: 15; clone_size: NA; v_call: TRBV14; d_call: NA; j_call: TRBJ2-2; cdr3_nt: TGTGCCAGCAGCCAACTTGAGCGGAACACCGGGGAGCTGTTTTTT; cdr3_aa: CASSQLERNTGELFF
cdr3_length: 15; clone_size: NA; v_call: TRBV11-2; d_call: TRBD2; j_call: TRBJ2-5; cdr3_nt: TGTGCCAGCAGCTTAAATCGGGCTAGCGGAGAGACCCAGTACTTC; cdr3_aa: CASSLNRASGETQYF
cdr3_length: 13; clone_size: NA; v_call: TRBV12-3/TRBV12-4; d_call: TRBD1; j_call: TRBJ1-2; cdr3_nt: TGTGCCAGCAGTCCTATCAACAGGGGTGGCTACACCTTC; cdr3_aa: CASSPINRGGYTF
cdr3_length: 17; clone_size: NA; v_call: TRBV28; d_call: TRBD2; j_call: TRBJ2-7; cdr3_nt: TGTGCCAGCAGCAGTTTATTGGGGGGAGGGCTCTCCTACGAGCAGTACTTC; cdr3_aa: CASSSLLGGGLSYEQYF
cdr3_length: 12; clone_size: NA; v_call: TRBV5-1; d_call: TRBD1; j_call: TRBJ1-1; cdr3_nt: TGCGCCAGCAGCCGGACAGGGGAGGAAGCTTTCTTT; cdr3_aa: CASSRTGEEAFF
cdr3_length: 15; clone_size: NA; v_call: TRBV3-1/TRBV3-2; d_call: NA; j_call: TRBJ1-6; cdr3_nt: TGTGCCAGCAGCCAAACAGGGTTGGGTGCGTCACCCCTCCACTTT; cdr3_aa: CASSQTGLGASPLHF
cdr3_length: 15; clone_size: few; v_call: TRBV7-9; d_call: NA; j_call: TRBJ2-1; cdr3_nt: TGTGCCAGCAGCTTCAGCGGCTCCCCCTACAATGAGCAGTTCTTC; cdr3_aa: CASSFSGSPYNEQFF
cdr3_length: 16; clone_size: NA; v_call: TRBV28; d_call: NA; j_call: TRBJ1-2; cdr3_nt: TGTGCCAGCAGTTTAACGGGCAGGGCGTACGGCTATGGCTACACCTTC; cdr3_aa: CASSLTGRAYGYGYTF
cdr3_length: 13; clone_size: NA; v_call: TRBV9; d_call: NA; j_call: TRBJ2-7; cdr3_nt: TGTGCCAGCAGCCCCTCCCCTTCCTACGAGCAGTACTTC; cdr3_aa: CASSPSPSYEQYF
cdr3_length: 14; clone_size: NA; v_call: TRBV5-1; d_call: NA; j_call: TRBJ1-1; cdr3_nt: TGCGCCAGCAGCTCCAGGCTTTTGAACACTGAAGCTTTCTTT; cdr3_aa: CASSSRLLNTEAFF
cdr3_length: 14; clone_size: once; v_call: TRBV11-2; d_call: NA; j_call: TRBJ1-6; cdr3_nt: TGTGCCAGCAGCTTAGGACGGGAGAATTCACCCCTCCACTTT; cdr3_aa: CASSLGRENSPLHF
cdr3_length: 18; clone_size: NA; v_call: TRBV9; d_call: TRBD2; j_call: TRBJ2-3; cdr3_nt: TGTGCCAGCAGCGTAGCTGCGACTAGCGGGAGTCGGACAGATACGCAGTATTTT; cdr3_aa: CASSVAATSGSRTDTQYF
cdr3_length: 22; clone_size: few; v_call: TRBV4-1; d_call: TRBD1; j_call: TRBJ1-3; cdr3_nt: TGCGCCAGCAGCCAAGGGCTCATCGGGACAGGGGGGTTGATTAGCTCTGGAAACACCATATATTTT; cdr3_aa: CASSQGLIGTGGLISSGNTIYF
cdr3_length: 17; clone_size: NA; v_call: TRBV18; d_call: TRBD1; j_call: TRBJ1-2; cdr3_nt: TGTGCCAGCTCACCAACGGCGGGACAGGGACTTATCTATGGCTACACCTTC; cdr3_aa: CASSPTAGQGLIYGYTF
cdr3_length: 12; clone_size: NA; v_call: TRBV29-1; d_call: TRBD1; j_call: TRBJ2-7; cdr3_nt: TGCAGCGTTGGCTGGACAGGGGACGAGCAGTACTTC; cdr3_aa: CSVGWTGDEQYF
cdr3_length: 14; clone_size: few; v_call: TRBV28; d_call: NA; j_call: TRBJ1-1; cdr3_nt: TGTGCCAGCAGTTACCAGGGCGGGAGGACTGAAGCTTTCTTT; cdr3_aa: CASSYQGGRTEAFF
cdr3_length: 15; clone_size: once; v_call: TRBV19; d_call: TRBD1; j_call: TRBJ1-5; cdr3_nt: TGTGCCAGTAGTATAGCTGGGACAGGGACCTACCCCCAGCATTTT; cdr3_aa: CASSIAGTGTYPQHF
cdr3_length: 14; clone_size: NA; v_call: TRBV9; d_call: TRBD2; j_call: TRBJ2-7; cdr3_nt: TGTGCCAGCAGCGTCGGACTAGCCAACTACGAGCAGTACTTC; cdr3_aa: CASSVGLANYEQYF
cdr3_length: 14; clone_size: NA; v_call: TRBV5-5; d_call: NA; j_call: TRBJ1-2; cdr3_nt: TGTGCCAGCAGCTCCCGCGGAGGGAACTATGGCTACACCTTC; cdr3_aa: CASSSRGGNYGYTF
cdr3_length: 16; clone_size: NA; v_call: TRBV18; d_call: NA; j_call: TRBJ1-1; cdr3_nt: TGTGCCAGCTCACCCTTAATTGGGACAAAGAACACTGAAGCTTTCTTT; cdr3_aa: CASSPLIGTKNTEAFF
cdr3_length: 14; clone_size: NA; v_call: TRBV11-2; d_call: NA; j_call: TRBJ2-3; cdr3_nt: TGTGCCAGCAGCCCGGGGTCATGGGTAGATACGCAGTATTTT; cdr3_aa: CASSPGSWVDTQYF
cdr3_length: 11; clone_size: few; v_call: TRBV2; d_call: NA; j_call: TRBJ2-1; cdr3_nt: TGTGCCAGCACGGAGACGAATGAGCAGTTCTTC; cdr3_aa: CASTETNEQFF
cdr3_length: 14; clone_size: NA; v_call: TRBV6-6; d_call: TRBD1; j_call: TRBJ1-6; cdr3_nt: TGTGCCAGCAGCCAGGACAGGATGGGTTCACCCCTCCACTTT; cdr3_aa: CASSQDRMGSPLHF
cdr3_length: 16; clone_size: few; v_call: TRBV11-3; d_call: TRBD1; j_call: TRBJ2-2; cdr3_nt: TGTGCCAGCAGCTTACGGGGACAGGGAATTCCCGGGGAGCTGTTTTTT; cdr3_aa: CASSLRGQGIPGELFF
cdr3_length: 15; clone_size: NA; v_call: TRBV6-2/TRBV6-3; d_call: TRBD1; j_call: TRBJ1-1; cdr3_nt: TGTGCCAGCAGTTACTCGACAGGGTGGCACACTGAAGCTTTCTTT; cdr3_aa: CASSYSTGWHTEAFF